The entry that follows covers one TCR beta chain sequence. Its antigen is unknown. The CDR3 is made up of 14 amino acids. Deletions cut 3 bases from V and 2 bases from J, with 11 bases between. CDR1 is MNHEY and CDR2 is SMNVEV in the germline V gene (reference sequence). Every cDNA TCR molecule received its own unique molecular identifier. TCRdb ran MiXCR on the 5' RACE reads and lists one entry per CDR3 protein. The sample has some 7,000 distinct CDR3 sequences, over 15% seen once. The data stem from a study of spatial heterogeneity in lung cancer. For the study at large: A consistent excess of beta-chain over alpha-chain sequences was detected. Whole-study findings and limits: The appearance of ubiquitous expanded tumor TCRs in blood was greater at resection than follow-up.

Indicated time point: sample taken at primary tumor resection. Whole RNA was taken from tumor, nontumor lung or frozen PBMC; it was then sequenced unsorted. The donor group consisted of 55 to 85 patients who had untreated, early-stage non-small cell lung cancer. The sequencing here drew on PBMCs, taken at surgery. V and J are TRBV27 and TRBJ2-7; TRBD2 might be the D (6 bases). The TCR sequence derives from a female donor with early-stage non-small cell lung cancer. Written as DNA, the CDR3 is TGTGCCAGCAGTTTGAACGGGGGAGCCTACGAGCAGTACTTC. It is translated as CASSLNGGAYEQYF.